This T cell receptor beta chain is from a study of blood T cell repertoires in COVID-19. Study-level information: Material from acute and convalescent COVID-19 was sourced from the United States, Italy and Spain.

The CDR3 covers 16 residues. Germline V gene lookup returns CDR1 SGHAT and CDR2 FQDESV (reference sequence). The V segment lost 5 bases and the J segment 9 bases; nucleotides outside the gene matches: 11. This clone was counted only a few times. In the source study's methods: Estimates of nucleated cell counts were drawn from the amplification of reference gene primers. Only in-frame clones appear in the TCRdb table, and some are missing; sequencing was by immunoSEQ multiplex PCR. For V, J and clone size, that table is used; D and trimming come from the DNA. This table holds nearly 55,000 clones, around 84% found once.

Source material: peripheral blood. The sequence came from a man between 65 and 85 years old with active COVID-19. This chain links TRBV11-1 with TRBJ2-1, with 12 nucleotides matching TRBD1. As DNA, the CDR3 is TGTGCCAGCAGCCCCTTTACGGGACAGGGGGCTATTGAGCAGTTCTTC. Translating it yields CASSPFTGQGAIEQFF. The whole variable domain, filled in from reference TRBV11-1 and TRBJ2-1, reads EAEVAQSPRYKITEKSQAVAFWCDPISGHATLYWYRQILGQGPELLVQFQDESVVDDSQLPKDRFSAERLKGVDSTLKIQPAELGDSAMYLCASSPFTGQGAIEQFFGPGTRLTVL.